The 27 T cell receptor beta chains reported below all come from one sample, sequenced in a study of blood T cell repertoires in COVID-19. The protocol was immunoSEQ multiplex PCR, while the TCRdb copy is restricted to in-frame clones and leaves out a portion. The sample has about 170,000 clones; about 85% are singletons. The sequencing input was peripheral blood. These receptors were taken from a human donor with acute or convalescent COVID-19. The donor label of this sample is uncertain.

The genes are TRBV30 and TRBJ1-1; D is unclear. V was shortened by 2 bases and J by 0 bases, with 7 bases between the two germline ends. The germline V gene encodes CDR1 GTSNPN and CDR2 SVGIG (reference sequence). The CDR3 is 13 amino acids. Here the CDR3 reads CAWSTQMNTEAFF. CDR3 bases: TGTGCCTGGAGTACACAGATGAACACTGAAGCTTTCTTT.

The rearrangement links TRBV11-3 to TRBJ1-1, with a possible D match to TRBD1 (5 bases). Germline V CDR1 and CDR2: SGHNT, YENEEA. CDR3 size: 15 residues. V lost 5 bases, J lost 3 bases, and 16 bases lay in between. Here the CDR3 DNA reads TGTGCCAGCAGCCCCCCCTGGCAGGGATACACTGAAGCTTTCTTT. Its translation: CASSPPWQGYTEAFF.

This clone has a handful of counts. The chain links TRBV27 to TRBJ2-1; 10 bases are a match to TRBD1. Germline assignment: CDR1 MNHEY and CDR2 SMNVEV (reference sequence). CDR3 size: 23 residues. The trim removed 3 bases at V and 3 bases at J, leaving 26 bases unmatched. The CDR3 sequence: CASSFRNVLGTGADLKNYNEQFF. The CDR3 nucleotides are TGTGCCAGCAGTTTTCGAAACGTCCTGGGGACAGGGGCCGACTTGAAAAACTACAATGAGCAGTTCTTC.

This rearrangement joins TRBV5-4 to TRBJ2-7, with 7 bases identical to TRBD1. This CDR3 has 13 residues. Germline trimming cut 4 bases from V and 2 bases from J; bases unmatched to any gene: 3. Germline V CDR1 and CDR2: SGHNT, YYREEE (reference sequence). The CDR3 sequence is CASSQTGAYEQYF. CDR3 in DNA: TGTGCCAGCAGCCAAACAGGGGCCTACGAGCAGTACTTC.

The V gene is TRBV15, the J gene TRBJ1-1; 7 positions match TRBD1. This CDR3 region has 14 residues. Trimming cost V 4 bases and J 5 bases; bases outside gene matches: 7. Looked up from germline, CDR1 is LNHNV and CDR2 is YYDKDF (reference sequence). This CDR3 reads CATSMDRSRTEAFF. The CDR3 region has the DNA TGTGCCACCAGCATGGACAGGTCGAGGACTGAAGCTTTCTTT.

The genes are TRBV5-8 and TRBJ1-2; TRBD1 matches at 8 bases. The CDR3 has 12 amino acids. V lost 0 bases to trimming and J lost 8 bases; unmatched junction nucleotides: 0. Germline V gene data show CDR1 as SGHTS and CDR2 as YDEGEE. The CDR3 DNA reads as TGTGCCAGCAGCTTGGGGACAGGGGGCTACACCTTC. As protein: CASSLGTGGYTF.

This rearrangement joins TRBV7-8 to TRBJ2-5; no reliable D call. Germline-derived CDR1 and CDR2 are SGHVS and FQNEAQ. Trimming pared 1 base from V and 4 bases from J, leaving 10 bases between. The CDR3 loop spans 14 amino acids. CDR3: CASSLGRLAETQYF. The DNA of the CDR3 is TGTGCCAGCAGCTTAGGCCGGTTAGCAGAGACCCAGTACTTC.

The chain is built from TRBV5-6 and TRBJ2-7, with D perhaps matching TRBD1 (5 bases). CDR3 size: 15 residues. Between the trimmed V and J ends, which lost 7 bases and 2 bases, there was a span of 19 bases. Germline V gene sequence: CDR1 SGHDT, CDR2 YYEEEE. The CDR3 reads CASRVRGQKTYEQYF. The CDR3, as DNA: TGTGCCAGCCGAGTAAGGGGCCAAAAGACCTACGAGCAGTACTTC.

V and J are TRBV7-3 and TRBJ2-5; no clear D gene. The CDR3 has 14 residues. The V end lost 5 bases, the J end lost 5 bases, and 15 bases lay between the germline ends. Germline CDR1 SGHTA, CDR2 FQGTGA. For the CDR3, the DNA is TGTGCCAGCAGCCCTCCGACGTCCGGGGAGACCCAGTACTTC. Protein: CASSPPTSGETQYF.

The chain carries TRBV7-3 and TRBJ2-5, with D perhaps TRBD2 (7 bases). The CDR3 totals 15 residues. Germline V CDR1 and CDR2: SGHTA, FQGTGA. V lost 5 bases and J lost 4, with 17 bases in between. CDR3 sequence reads: CASSERSGGGETQYF. The CDR3 DNA sequence: TGTGCCAGCAGCGAAAGATCGGGGGGCGGAGAGACCCAGTACTTC.

CDR3 loop: CAWRIRGRGSTEAFF. In DNA form, the CDR3 reads TGTGCCTGGAGGATAAGGGGACGGGGGAGCACTGAAGCTTTCTTT. V gene TRBV30 combines with J gene TRBJ1-1; the D gene is possibly TRBD1 (5 bases). The CDR3 totals 15 residues. The V end was cut by 3 bases, the J end by 4 bases, with 18 bases between. CDR1 is GTSNPN, CDR2 SVGIG, per germline (reference sequence).

This rearrangement joins TRBV19 to TRBJ1-5; possible D gene TRBD1, 5 bases. The CDR3 runs 15 residues. Germline-derived CDR1 and CDR2 are LNHDA and SQIVND (reference sequence). Trimming took off 3 bases at V and 5 bases at J, with 14 bases between the two ends. The CDR3 loop is CASSISAGGHQPQHF. The CDR3 nucleotides are TGTGCCAGTAGTATCTCTGCGGGGGGTCATCAGCCCCAGCATTTT.

This chain uses TRBV6-2 or TRBV6-3 with TRBJ1-5; D perhaps matches TRBD1 (5 bases). CDR1 is MNHEY, CDR2 SVGEGT, per germline. The CDR3 contains 15 residues. Between the trimmed V and J ends, which lost 2 bases and 3 bases, there was a span of 11 bases. CDR3 DNA sequence: TGTGCCAGCAGTTACCAGGGAAGCCCCAATCAGCCCCAGCATTTT. This encodes CASSYQGSPNQPQHF.

The chain couples TRBV2 to TRBJ1-5, with D perhaps TRBD1 (5 bases). V dropped 7 bases and J dropped 4 bases, with 14 bases sitting between them. Looked up from germline, CDR1 is SNHLY and CDR2 is FYNNEI. The CDR3 runs to 14 residues. The chain's CDR3 is CASTVTVGNQPQHF. CDR3 nucleotide sequence: TGTGCCAGCACCGTGACAGTTGGGAATCAGCCCCAGCATTTT.

The rearrangement links TRBV12-3 or TRBV12-4 to TRBJ1-2; the D is unclear. The CDR3 has 13 residues. V was clipped by 5 bases and J by 7 bases, with 14 bases between them. The CDR3 is CASSLGAVGGYTF. The CDR3 DNA reads TGTGCCAGCAGTCTCGGAGCGGTCGGTGGCTACACCTTC.

The rearrangement joins TRBV30 to TRBJ1-5, with a possible D match to TRBD1 (5 bases). The CDR3 consists of 16 residues. Trimming stripped 0 bases from V and 1 base from J, with 13 bases between. The germline CDR1 and CDR2 sequences are GTSNPN and SVGIG (reference sequence). The CDR3 sequence is CAWSVRTRTSNQPQHF. CDR3 DNA sequence: TGTGCCTGGAGTGTTCGGACAAGAACAAGCAATCAGCCCCAGCATTTT.

This chain connects TRBV5-5 to TRBJ2-1; 10 bases line up with TRBD2. With V trimmed by 4 bases and J by 8 bases, 9 bases remained unmatched. This CDR3 is 15 amino acids long. Germline-derived CDR1 and CDR2 are SGHKS and YYEKEE (reference sequence). The CDR3 bases are TGTGCCAGCAGCCCCCTAGCGGGGGCCGGGGATGAGCAGTTCTTC. It specifies CASSPLAGAGDEQFF.

J is TRBJ1-1 and V is TRBV7-2, with D possibly being TRBD1 (5 bases). Trimming pared 1 base from V and 11 bases from J, leaving 8 bases between. Per the germline V gene, CDR1 is SGHTA and CDR2 is FQGNSA. The CDR3 runs 11 residues. CDR3 region: CASSLDRRAFF. CDR3 in DNA: TGTGCCAGCAGCTTAGACAGGCGGGCTTTCTTT.

CDR3 sequence (DNA): TGCGCCAGCAGCTTGGACAGGTTGACCGGGGAGCTGTTTTTT. It encodes CASSLDRLTGELFF. The rearrangement uses TRBV5-1 and TRBJ2-2; tentative D call: TRBD1 (5 bases). Germline loops: CDR1 SGHRS, CDR2 YFSETQ. There are 14 residues in the CDR3. V was clipped by 0 bases and J by 5 bases, with 8 bases between them.

V gene TRBV2 combines with J gene TRBJ1-1, with a possible D match to TRBD1 (6 bases). Between the trimmed V and J ends, which lost 2 bases and 4 bases, there was a span of 14 bases. Germline V lookup: CDR1 SNHLY, CDR2 FYNNEI. The CDR3 sequence is 15 residues long. CDR3 bases: TGTGCCAGCAGTGAACGAGGGGCAGGGGCCACTGAAGCTTTCTTT. Encoded protein: CASSERGAGATEAFF. Using reference TRBV2 and TRBJ1-1 for the parts outside the CDR3, the full variable domain is EPEVTQTPSHQVTQMGQEVILRCVPISNHLYFYWYRQILGQKVEFLVSFYNNEISEKSEIFDDQFSVERPDGSNFTLKIRSTKLEDSAMYFCASSERGAGATEAFFGQGTRLTVV.

The genes are TRBV5-1 and TRBJ1-4; 10 positions agree with TRBD1. Per germline, CDR1 SGHRS and CDR2 YFSETQ. This CDR3 has 16 amino acids. V was pared by 5 bases and J by 5 bases, with 9 bases of the junction left unmatched. Here the CDR3 DNA reads TGCGCCAGCAGTCCGGGACAGGGGTTCCAGAATGAAAAACTGTTTTTT. Encoded protein: CASSPGQGFQNEKLFF. The full variable domain, rest sourced from reference TRBV5-1 and TRBJ1-4, is KAGVTQTPRYLIKTRGQQVTLSCSPISGHRSVSWYQQTPGQGLQFLFEYFSETQRNKGNFPGRFSGRQFSNSRSEMNVSTLELGDSALYLCASSPGQGFQNEKLFFGSGTQLSVL.

This clone was seen once. This chain connects TRBV5-6 to TRBJ1-1, with a possible D match to TRBD1 (5 bases). CDR1 and CDR2 (germline): SGHDT, YYEEEE. The ends were cut back, 4 bases at V and 11 bases at J, with 18 bases in the middle. The CDR3 runs 13 residues. CDR3 in DNA: TGTGCCAGCAGCGGCAGGGTAGGTTTGTGGGCTTTCTTT. This gives the protein CASSGRVGLWAFF.

The genes are TRBV14 and TRBJ1-5; 7 bases are shared with TRBD1. CDR3 length: 16 residues. The V gene's germline CDR1 is SGHDN and CDR2 FVKESK. Trimming took 1 base from V and 6 from J; bases not matched to a gene: 9. The CDR3 DNA follows: TGTGCCAGCAGCCAAGGTAGGAGGGGGCTTGGTCAGCCCCAGCATTTT. It codes for CASSQGRRGLGQPQHF.

J is TRBJ1-1 and V is TRBV7-9, with D perhaps TRBD1 (5 bases). The V and J ends lost 4 bases and 1 base respectively, with 10 bases between them. Germline-derived CDR1 and CDR2 are SEHNR and FQNEAQ (reference sequence). This CDR3 is built from 14 residues. Here the CDR3 DNA reads TGTGCCAGCAGCTCTCCCGGGGGGAACACTGAAGCTTTCTTT. Its translation: CASSSPGGNTEAFF.

This rearrangement joins TRBV5-5 to TRBJ2-3; D uncertain. This CDR3 comprises 15 residues. Germline V gene lookup returns CDR1 SGHKS and CDR2 YYEKEE (reference sequence). The V and J ends lost 3 bases and 5 bases respectively, with 16 bases between them. Here the CDR3 DNA reads TGTGCCAGCAGCTGGTCCTCTAAGATTGGAGATACGCAGTATTTT. Amino acid sequence: CASSWSSKIGDTQYF.

The rearrangement joins TRBV19 to TRBJ2-2; D is undetermined. The CDR3 totals 14 residues. Trimming took 1 base from V and 7 from J, leaving 10 bases between them. CDR1 is LNHDA and CDR2 is SQIVND in the germline V gene (reference sequence). CDR3 residues: CASSIGPDNGELFF. In nucleotides, the CDR3 is TGTGCCAGTAGTATAGGGCCCGATAACGGGGAGCTGTTTTTT.

The chain combines TRBV10-3 with TRBJ2-7; D is possibly TRBD1 (6 bases). The germline gives CDR1 ENHRY, CDR2 SYGVKD. V was clipped by 2 bases and J by 0 bases, with 11 bases between them. The length of the CDR3 is 15 residues. CDR3 protein: CAISEGKGVSYEQYF. CDR3 bases: TGTGCCATCAGTGAGGGGAAGGGGGTCTCCTACGAGCAGTACTTC.